What follows are 8 T cell receptor beta chains derived from one specimen sequenced in a study of cytomegalovirus exposure and HLA in healthy donors (dated by TCRdb to about 2017). Library method: the immunoSEQ multiplex PCR assay. The multiplex PCR relied on a mix of 60 forward primers for TCR Vbeta segments and 13 reverse primers for TCR Jbeta segments. The table was pulled from immuneACCESS by TCRdb, which kept in-frame rearrangements only. Such tables lose some clones; where checked, under half of the loss comes from unresolved V genes, and the rest has no known cause. The sample table records around 140,000 clones; about 75% of these occur just once. Clones ranked in the top ten supply around 1.3% of the sample. The specimen was PBMCs. Source of these receptors: a woman in her thirties or forties in good health and CMV-seronegative.

Comments on this clone: The same CDR3 arises from other DNA sequences in this sample as well. The genes are TRBV7-8 and TRBJ1-5; D gene unclear. The CDR3 length is 15 residues. V was trimmed by 0 bases and J by 7 bases, leaving 13 bases between them. Germline loops: CDR1 SGHVS, CDR2 FQNEAQ. The CDR3, as DNA: TGTGCCAGCAGCTTAGCGCGCGGGGAAGGGCAGCCCCAGCATTTT. It encodes CASSLARGEGQPQHF.

The V and J genes are TRBV5-1 and TRBJ1-2, with TRBD1 matching over 7 bases. Trimming removed 0 bases from V and 0 bases from J; junction bases left unmatched: 2. The germline gives CDR1 SGHRS, CDR2 YFSETQ. The CDR3 totals 15 residues. The CDR3 sequence: CASSLGDRANYGYTF. CDR3 coding DNA: TGCGCCAGCAGCTTGGGGGACAGAGCTAACTATGGCTACACCTTC.

This sequence joins TRBV15 and TRBJ1-2; maybe TRBD1 (5 bases). The CDR3 has 14 amino acids. CDR1 and CDR2 (germline): LNHNV, YYDKDF (reference sequence). The germline V and J ends were trimmed by 1 base and 3 bases, with 9 bases remaining between them. CDR3 coding DNA: TGTGCCACCAGCAGAGTGGAGGGGTACTATGGCTACACCTTC. Protein: CATSRVEGYYGYTF.

The chain recombines TRBV13 with TRBJ1-4, with D tentatively TRBD1 (5 bases). The CDR3 has 15 residues. Germline V lookup: CDR1 PRHDT, CDR2 FYEKMQ (reference sequence). With 5 bases removed from V and 6 bases from J, the gap between germline ends came to 16 bases. The CDR3 DNA follows: TGTGCCAGCAGCACCTCGCGAAGGGGTTATGAAAAACTGTTTTTT. Protein product: CASSTSRRGYEKLFF.

The chain recombines TRBV18 with TRBJ2-5; D call uncertain. CDR1 KGHSH and CDR2 LQKENI come from the germline V gene. CDR3 size: 12 residues. V lost 3 bases, J lost 3 bases, and 5 bases lay in between. The CDR3 bases are TGTGCCAGCTCACCTCGCGAAGAGACCCAGTACTTC. Protein product: CASSPREETQYF.

This chain joins TRBV12-2 and TRBJ2-1; TRBD2 is the table's D call, not checked against the DNA. TRBV12-2 is described as a pseudogene. The length of the CDR3 is 19 residues. CDR3 in amino acids: CASRIRLATPYSSYNEQFF. CDR3 sequence (DNA): TGTGCAAGTCGAATTAGACTAGCGACACCTTATAGCTCCTACAATGAGCAGTTCTTC.

This clone was detected a few times. The V gene is TRBV6-1, the J gene TRBJ1-2; 7 bases are shared with TRBD1. The CDR3 is made up of 15 amino acids. The germline CDR1 and CDR2 sequences are MNHNS and SASEGT. J was trimmed by 1 base and V by 4 bases; bases with no gene match: 6. The CDR3 bases are TGTGCCAGCAGTGTTGAGGGGGCGGGTAACTATGGCTACACCTTC. This codes for CASSVEGAGNYGYTF.

J is TRBJ1-6 and V is TRBV7-2; unclear D gene. This CDR3 region has 12 residues. Trimming shortened V by 1 base and J by 10 bases, and 5 bases separated the two germline ends. The germline gives CDR1 SGHTA, CDR2 FQGNSA. CDR3 DNA: TGTGCCAGCAGCTTAGTTTCATCACCCCTCCACTTT. Translating it yields CASSLVSSPLHF. Complete variable domain (other parts from reference TRBV7-2 and TRBJ1-6): GAGVSQSPSNKVTEKGKDVELRCDPISGHTALYWYRQSLGQGLEFLIYFQGNSAPDKSGLPSDRFSAERTGGSVSTLTIQRTQQEDSAVYLCASSLVSSPLHFGNGTRLTVT.